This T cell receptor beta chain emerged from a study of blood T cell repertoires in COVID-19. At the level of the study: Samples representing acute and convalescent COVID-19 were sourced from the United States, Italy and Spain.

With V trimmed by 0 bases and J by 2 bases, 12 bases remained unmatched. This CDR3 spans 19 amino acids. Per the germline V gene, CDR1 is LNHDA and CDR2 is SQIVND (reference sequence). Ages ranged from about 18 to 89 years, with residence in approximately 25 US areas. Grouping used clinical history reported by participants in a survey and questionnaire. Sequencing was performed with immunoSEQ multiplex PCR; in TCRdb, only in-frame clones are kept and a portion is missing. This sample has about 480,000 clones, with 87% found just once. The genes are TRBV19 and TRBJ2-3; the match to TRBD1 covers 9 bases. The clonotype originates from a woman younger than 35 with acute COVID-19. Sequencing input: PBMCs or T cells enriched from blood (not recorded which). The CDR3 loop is CASSIDRGGGTGLTDTQYF. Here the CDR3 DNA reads TGTGCCAGTAGTATAGATCGAGGTGGCGGGACAGGGCTCACAGATACGCAGTATTTT.